This is a list of T cell receptor beta chains from one sample in a study of T cell repertoires in ileal Crohn's disease. Data came from immunoSEQ multiplex PCR; TCRdb stores just in-frame clones and leaves some out. The table has some 16,000 clones, approximately 94% seen once. Specimen: ileal tissue. Every receptor here comes from an adult with Crohn's disease. Each CDR3 is given with its conserved first and last residue. Fields, in order: V gene, CDR3 length, J gene, D gene, CDR3 protein, CDR3 DNA. D genes are given only for firm matches.

>TRBV10-2|15|TRBJ2-1|TRBD2
CASTNAGGLGNEQFF
TGCGCCAGCACAAATGCGGGGGGCCTCGGAAATGAGCAGTTCTTC
>TRBV7-9|13|TRBJ1-1|NA
CATSLQGVIEAFF
TGTGCCACGAGCCTACAGGGAGTAATTGAAGCTTTCTTT
>TRBV7-6|14|TRBJ2-1|TRBD1
CASSIRTGGDEQFF
TGTGCCAGCAGCATCAGGACAGGGGGGGATGAGCAGTTCTTC
>TRBV7-2|14|TRBJ1-5|NA
CASSLLTGDQPQHF
TGTGCCAGCAGCTTATTGACGGGGGATCAGCCCCAGCATTTT
>TRBV27|15|TRBJ2-3|TRBD1
CASSPRQGMGDTQYF
TGTGCCAGCAGTCCCAGACAGGGAATGGGGGATACGCAGTATTTT
>TRBV19|12|TRBJ1-1|NA
CASSMSGEGRFF
TGTGCCAGCTCCATGAGCGGAGAAGGGAGATTCTTT
>TRBV5-1|13|TRBJ2-2|TRBD1
CASSRTGGKELFF
TGCGCCAGCAGCAGAACAGGGGGCAAGGAGCTGTTTTTT
>TRBV15|14|TRBJ2-7|NA
CATSADRSSYEQYF
TGTGCCACCAGCGCCGACAGATCAAGTTACGAGCAGTACTTC
>TRBV5-6|13|TRBJ2-3|NA
CASSFGGTDTQYF
TGTGCCAGCAGCTTCGGGGGCACAGATACGCAGTATTTT
>TRBV4-3|15|TRBJ1-1|TRBD1
CASSPGQGANTEAFF
TGCGCCAGCAGCCCAGGACAGGGGGCGAACACTGAAGCTTTCTTT
>TRBV7-8|13|TRBJ2-7|TRBD1
CASSSDRDGEQYF
TGTGCCAGCAGCTCCGACAGGGACGGGGAGCAGTACTTC
>TRBV7-9|15|TRBJ1-6|NA
CASGNRVPYNSPLHF
TGTGCCAGCGGTAACAGGGTACCCTATAATTCACCCCTCCACTTT
>TRBV4-3|15|TRBJ1-1|NA
CASSQGSRGGTEAFF
TGCGCCAGCAGCCAAGGCTCCCGGGGGGGCACTGAAGCTTTCTTT
>TRBV30|11|TRBJ2-1|NA
CAWTGVHEQFF
TGTGCCTGGACGGGGGTCCATGAGCAGTTCTTC
>TRBV19|13|TRBJ1-2|NA
CASSMAQGYGYTF
TGTGCCAGTAGTATGGCACAGGGCTATGGCTACACCTTC
>TRBV4-2|15|TRBJ2-2|TRBD2
CASSQGTSVGGELFF
TGTGCCAGCAGCCAGGGGACTAGCGTCGGCGGGGAGCTGTTTTTT
>TRBV10-3|14|TRBJ1-2|NA
CAISEHSDSYGYTF
TGTGCCATCAGTGAGCATAGTGACAGCTATGGCTACACCTTC
>TRBV14|17|TRBJ1-2|NA
CASSQVGASGANYGYTF
TGTGCCAGCAGCCAAGTGGGCGCGTCAGGGGCTAACTATGGCTACACCTTC
>TRBV10-3|14|TRBJ2-1|TRBD2
CAIMTSGANNEQFF
TGTGCCATCATGACTAGCGGGGCTAACAATGAGCAGTTCTTC
>TRBV18|16|TRBJ1-3|NA
CASSPSPGVSGNTIYF
TGTGCCAGCTCACCGTCTCCGGGTGTGTCGGGAAACACCATATATTTT
>TRBV27|11|TRBJ1-4|NA
CASRQGGRGFF
TGTGCCAGCAGGCAAGGGGGGAGGGGGTTTTTT
>TRBV19|13|TRBJ1-1|NA
CASSERGNSEAFF
TGTGCCAGTAGCGAGAGGGGGAATAGTGAAGCTTTCTTT
>TRBV11-1|16|TRBJ1-1|TRBD1
CASSLGRGNMNTEAFF
TGTGCCAGCAGCTTAGGCAGGGGGAACATGAACACTGAAGCTTTCTTT